A selection of T cell receptor beta chains follows, all from one sample in a study of cytomegalovirus exposure and HLA in healthy donors. Sequenced by immunoSEQ multiplex PCR; TCRdb stores in-frame clones only, minus some. This table holds about 200,000 clones, roughly 85% found once. Input material: PBMCs. Source of these receptors: a woman in her 30s in good health and CMV-seropositive. Both conserved end residues are part of each CDR3.

j_call v_call cdr3_aa
TRBJ2-3 TRBV10-3 CAISESAGGLRTDTQYF
TRBJ1-1 TRBV7-6 CASSPRQVSWNTEAFF
TRBJ1-2 TRBV2 CASRADGLLGGYTF
TRBJ1-2 TRBV6-5 CAIPGTGGNYGYTF
TRBJ2-1 TRBV5-1 CASSLGLWRGRIDEQFF
TRBJ2-2 TRBV19 CASTRELDTGELFF
TRBJ2-7 TRBV4-1 CASSQSQTGATYEQYF
TRBJ2-3 TRBV6-5 CASSPRVLGSDTQYF
TRBJ1-5 TRBV2 CASSNTGSNQPQHF
TRBJ2-7 TRBV11-2 CASSLGWGLAGNYEQYF
TRBJ2-7 TRBV6-1 CASSEDEQGFYEQYF
TRBJ1-1 TRBV7-9 CASSSLAGGNTEAFF
TRBJ2-7 TRBV10-3 CAIPGVASAYEQYF
TRBJ2-7 TRBV9 CASSPRSSYEQYF
TRBJ1-2 TRBV7-9 CASSSVGKAGQANYGYTF
TRBJ1-6 TRBV11-2 CASSLNRPRLGSPLHF
TRBJ2-7 TRBV19 CASSAVSGRDYEQYF
TRBJ1-5 TRBV5-8 CASSPMTGLSNQPQHF
TRBJ2-6 TRBV7-8 CASSLGPLSGANVLTF
. TRBV6-1 CASSERASGGYEQYF
TRBJ2-1 TRBV29-1 CSVDPSGSNEQFF
TRBJ1-3 TRBV4-2 CASSQGGGFPGNTIYF
TRBJ2-1 TRBV4-3 CASSQVSASIPTGSSSYNEQFF
TRBJ2-3 TRBV4-3 CASSQDWGGGTDTQYF
TRBJ2-1 TRBV29-1 CSVTNQGAGNEQFF
TRBJ2-5 TRBV2 CASGVILQETQYF
TRBJ2-1 TRBV10-3 CAISEGSGTGVNEQFF
TRBJ2-2 TRBV4-2 CASSLWGGDTGELFF
TRBJ2-3 TRBV15 CATSRVLMAGRSATDTQYF
TRBJ2-1 TRBV5-1 CASSPGASGRGDEQFF
TRBJ2-2 TRBV5-1 CASSLAAGLNTGELFF
TRBJ1-2 TRBV29-1 CSVGGQAGYTF
TRBJ1-5 TRBV4-3 CASSQAWGGQPQHF
TRBJ2-7 TRBV6-5 CASSSATGQVYEQYF
TRBJ2-7 TRBV9 CASSSRTSSYEQYF
TRBJ1-1 TRBV19 CASSTTTGVEAFF
TRBJ1-3 TRBV10-2 CASSEPGQLYLSGNTIYF
TRBJ2-2 TRBV5-6 CASSPDSGFGTGELFF
TRBJ2-1 TRBV27 CASRHSGTNYNEQFF
TRBJ1-2 TRBV5-6 CASSPGQANYGYTF
TRBJ1-4 TRBV6-1 CASRAASAGEKLFF
TRBJ1-4 TRBV6-1 CASSGGGGHEKLFF
TRBJ2-7 TRBV29-1 CSVVWAHEQYF
TRBJ2-3 TRBV11-3 CASSFGVGMGTDTQYF
TRBJ2-7 TRBV6-5 CASSLMTMRGEQYF
TRBJ2-7 TRBV5-1 CASSLARASSYEQYF
TRBJ1-2 TRBV5-8 CASSLGRRSGYTF